This T cell receptor beta chain emerged from a study of vaccination effects on CD4 cells after COVID-19. The overall study: Samples came from a couple of convalescent patients 16 days and one week before vaccination.

ViraFEST expansion of antigen-specific CD4+ T cells with viral peptide pools preceded sequencing. At the end of over 8 days of culture, CD4+ T cells were isolated. The person had PCR-confirmed SARS-CoV-2 infection between March and December 2020. A density of approximately 2 million PBMC per well was used; these cells were cultured with about 9.1 IU/ml IL-2 and about 9.5 ug/ml peptides. Half-medium changes using IL-2 medium occurred on days 3 and 7. As for this clone: The antigen remains undetermined.

Sequenced by immunoSEQ multiplex PCR; TCRdb stores in-frame clones only, minus some. The sample lists about 22,000 clones; about 72% were seen once. Findings and limits, study-wide: New vaccine-induced clones made up most post-vaccine spike-reactive clones in convalescents.

Germline CDR1 reads SGHDT; CDR2 reads YYEEEE. J lost 9 bases, V lost 2 bases, and 7 bases had no gene match. This CDR3 is built from 15 residues. The receptor's source is a human donor who had a prior SARS-CoV-2 infection. The sequences come from CD4+ T cells from PBMCs cultured with SARS-CoV-2 spike peptides, collected before COVID-19 vaccination. This chain uses TRBV5-6 with TRBJ2-1; 11 bases align to TRBD2. CDR3 sequence: CASSFELAGVSEQFF. DNA of the CDR3: TGTGCCAGCAGCTTCGAACTAGCGGGAGTTAGTGAGCAGTTCTTC. The complete variable domain, with remaining parts taken from reference TRBV5-6 and TRBJ2-1, reads DAGVTQSPTHLIKTRGQQVTLRCSPKSGHDTVSWYQQALGQGPQFIFQYYEEEERQRGNFPDRFSGHQFPNYSSELNVNALLLGDSALYLCASSFELAGVSEQFFGPGTRLTVL.